Following are 25 T cell receptor beta chains from one sample sequenced in a study of T cell responses to AZD1222 COVID-19 vaccine. The method was immunoSEQ multiplex PCR; TCRdb's version includes in-frame clones alone and lacks a portion of them. The table lists about 130,000 clones, 80% to 95% of them singletons. The material sequenced was peripheral blood, taken 28 days after the second AZD1222 dose. These receptors came from an adult who received the AZD1222 COVID-19 vaccine.

The J gene is TRBJ1-1, the V gene TRBV4-2; D might be TRBD1 (5 bases). The CDR3 length is 15 residues. Trimming removed 7 bases from V and 5 bases from J, with 20 bases in between. In germline, CDR1 is LGHNA, CDR2 YNFKEQ. CDR3 bases: TGTGCCAGCAATCGGGCTTCCCTGGGGGGAACTGAAGCTTTCTTT. It yields the protein CASNRASLGGTEAFF.

The chain employs TRBV28 and TRBJ2-3, with 10 bases that match TRBD1. V shed 4 bases, J shed 5 bases, and the junction held 6 bases outside the gene matches. This CDR3 has 15 residues. In germline, CDR1 is MDHEN, CDR2 SYDVKM. The CDR3 DNA is TGTGCCAGCAGTTCAACCGGGACAGGGGAAGATACGCAGTATTTT. Residues: CASSSTGTGEDTQYF.

J is TRBJ1-6 and V is TRBV30; the D is unclear. Germline V lookup: CDR1 GTSNPN, CDR2 SVGIG (reference sequence). V was pared by 2 bases and J by 10 bases, with 9 bases between. CDR3 length: 12 amino acids. The CDR3 spells CAWSRLGSPLHF. The CDR3 DNA reads TGTGCCTGGAGTAGGCTAGGCTCACCCCTCCACTTT.

The chain joins TRBV12-3 or TRBV12-4 to TRBJ2-1, with 8 positions matching TRBD2. This CDR3 has 13 amino acids. The V gene end was trimmed by 5 bases and the J gene end by 12 bases; junction bases not matched to a gene: 9. CDR3 nucleotide sequence: TGTGCCAGCAGTCCACTAGCACGGGGGGGGCAGTTCTTC. As protein: CASSPLARGGQFF.

The V call is TRBV28, the J call TRBJ2-5; the match to TRBD1 covers 10 bases. With V trimmed by 7 bases and J by 5 bases, 10 bases remained unmatched. CDR3 length equals 15 residues. The germline CDR1 and CDR2 sequences are MDHEN and SYDVKM. The DNA for the CDR3 is TGTGCCAGCAACAAACTAGGGACAGGGGATGAGACCCAGTACTTC. This gives the protein CASNKLGTGDETQYF. The entire variable domain, with the rest obtained from reference TRBV28 and TRBJ2-5, is as follows: DVKVTQSSRYLVKRTGEKVFLECVQDMDHENMFWYRQDPGLGLRLIYFSYDVKMKEKGDIPEGYSVSREKKERFSLILESASTNQTSMYLCASNKLGTGDETQYFGPGTRLLVL.

The rearrangement links TRBV5-1 to TRBJ1-4; D remains ambiguous. With 0 bases removed from V and 10 bases from J, the gap between germline ends came to 13 bases. The germline CDR1 and CDR2 sequences are SGHRS and YFSETQ. The CDR3 length is 14 residues. In DNA, the CDR3 is TGCGCCAGCAGCTTGGATGTCGTGGAGGGAAAACTGTTTTTT. Protein sequence: CASSLDVVEGKLFF.

The gene calls are TRBV11-3 and TRBJ2-1, with D perhaps matching TRBD2 (5 bases). Germline assignment: CDR1 SGHNT and CDR2 YENEEA. V dropped 5 bases and J dropped 4 bases, with 12 bases sitting between them. The CDR3 is 14 amino acids. The CDR3 DNA sequence: TGTGCCAGCAGCCCAGTGGGCGGGTACAATGAGCAGTTCTTC. It is translated as CASSPVGGYNEQFF.

This chain uses TRBV10-3 with TRBJ2-7, with D unclear. The ends were cut back, 0 bases at V and 1 base at J, with 7 bases in the middle. The germline V gene has CDR1 ENHRY and CDR2 SYGVKD. This CDR3 contains 14 residues. DNA for the CDR3: TGTGCCATCAGTGAGTCGGTTGGATCCTACGAGCAGTACTTC. It specifies CAISESVGSYEQYF.

In its sample, this clone was seen once. The V gene is TRBV15, the J gene TRBJ1-2; TRBD1 aligns across 7 bases. The junction had 10 bases not matched to a gene; V was cut back by 9 bases and J by 6 bases. Germline loops: CDR1 LNHNV, CDR2 YYDKDF (reference sequence). CDR3 size: 13 residues. CDR3 loop: CATSTGNGNGYTF. The DNA for the CDR3 is TGTGCCACTTCGACAGGGAATGGAAATGGCTACACCTTC. The variable domain in full, completed from reference TRBV15 and TRBJ1-2, reads DAMVIQNPRYQVTQFGKPVTLSCSQTLNHNVMYWYQQKSSQAPKLLFHYYDKDFNNEADTPDNFQSRRPNTSFCFLDIRSPGLGDTAMYLCATSTGNGNGYTFGSGTRLTVV.

The rearrangement joins TRBV5-1 to TRBJ2-2, with no clear D. This CDR3 spans 16 amino acids. V gave up 2 bases and J gave up 2 bases, with 13 bases separating them. Germline values: CDR1 SGHRS, CDR2 YFSETQ. CDR3 sequence: CASSLGSSINTGELFF. The CDR3 DNA reads TGCGCCAGCAGCTTAGGCTCCTCTATAAACACCGGGGAGCTGTTTTTT.

The chain employs TRBV11-2 and TRBJ2-7, with D perhaps matching TRBD2 (5 bases). Trimming removed 4 bases at V and 9 bases at J, with 13 bases between. Germline lookup yields CDR1 SGHAT and CDR2 FQNNGV. This CDR3 has 12 amino acids. The CDR3 loop reads CASSSGRGRQYF. CDR3 DNA sequence: TGTGCCAGCAGCTCCGGACGAGGGAGGCAGTACTTC. The full variable domain, its missing parts supplied by reference TRBV11-2 and TRBJ2-7, is EAGVAQSPRYKIIEKRQSVAFWCNPISGHATLYWYQQILGQGPKLLIQFQNNGVVDDSQLPKDRFSAERLKGVDSTLKIQPAKLEDSAVYLCASSSGRGRQYFGPGTRLTVT.

The CDR3 DNA reads as TGTGCCAGTACCCATAATACAGGGACCACTGAAGCTTTCTTT. Translating gives CASTHNTGTTEAFF. This chain links TRBV19 with TRBJ1-1; maybe TRBD1 (6 bases). This CDR3 is built from 14 residues. CDR1 LNHDA and CDR2 SQIVND come from the germline V gene (reference sequence). Trimming shortened V by 7 bases and J by 4 bases, and 16 bases separated the two germline ends.

This clone has just one count. This chain joins TRBV30 and TRBJ1-1; D is unresolved. The CDR3 is made up of 16 amino acids. CDR1 is GTSNPN and CDR2 is SVGIG in the germline V gene (reference sequence). The ends were cut back, 1 base at V and 7 bases at J, with 22 bases in the middle. In nucleotides, the CDR3 is TGTGCCTGGAGTGGAAACCCACACGGTAGTGGGATTGAAGCTTTCTTT. Amino acids: CAWSGNPHGSGIEAFF.

The chain joins TRBV3-1 (or the pseudogene TRBV3-2) to TRBJ2-1, with 16 bases that match TRBD2. CDR1 is LGHDT, CDR2 YNNKEL, per germline (reference sequence). V dropped 3 bases and J dropped 7; count of bases not matched to a gene: 9. The CDR3 extends over 18 amino acids. The CDR3 sequence: CASSQDPGLAGGRNEQFF. In nucleotides, the CDR3 is TGTGCCAGCAGCCAGGACCCGGGACTAGCGGGGGGGCGTAATGAGCAGTTCTTC.

The rearrangement joins TRBV7-9 to TRBJ2-1, with TRBD2 identical over 10 bases. CDR3 length equals 16 residues. Germline V CDR1 and CDR2: SEHNR, FQNEAQ (reference sequence). Trimming took 5 bases from V and 9 from J; bases not matched to a gene: 13. In nucleotides, the CDR3 is TGTGCCAGCAGCGCCCCAGCAGCGGGGGGGCCTAGTGAGCAGTTCTTC. Amino acids: CASSAPAAGGPSEQFF.

This chain uses TRBV16 with TRBJ1-5; D is perhaps TRBD1 (5 bases). Germline lookup yields CDR1 KGHSY and CDR2 FQNENV. This CDR3 contains 15 residues. Trimming left V 2 bases short and J 1 base short, with 9 bases between. As DNA, the CDR3 is TGTGCCAGCAGCCAAGGGGGTGTCAGCAATCAGCCCCAGCATTTT. This sequence encodes CASSQGGVSNQPQHF.

This clone appeared a single time. This sequence joins TRBV5-1 and TRBJ2-1; TRBD2 is a possible D gene (7 bases). Germline lookup yields CDR1 SGHRS and CDR2 YFSETQ. The V end lost 6 bases, the J end lost 2 bases, and 18 bases lay between the germline ends. The CDR3 length is 16 residues. CDR3 sequence (DNA): TGCGCCAGCAAGACCGGGGGGCAGGGCCCCTACAATGAGCAGTTCTTC. Translating gives CASKTGGQGPYNEQFF.

This clone was found once. CDR3 sequence reads: CGEQSNYGYTF. In nucleotides, the CDR3 is TGCGGGGAGCAGTCTAACTATGGCTACACCTTC. The chain has TRBV20-1 and TRBJ1-2; no clear D. This CDR3 has 11 residues. Germline V gene data show CDR1 as DFQATT and CDR2 as SNEGSKA (reference sequence).

This rearrangement joins TRBV7-2 to TRBJ1-2; D is possibly TRBD1 (5 bases). Per the germline V gene, CDR1 is SGHTA and CDR2 is FQGNSA. Trimming took 0 bases from V and 0 from J, leaving 11 bases between them. The CDR3 loop spans 16 amino acids. Written as DNA, the CDR3 is TGTGCCAGCAGCTTAGCTTCAGGGTTCACTAACTATGGCTACACCTTC. Protein sequence: CASSLASGFTNYGYTF. The full variable domain, in which reference TRBV7-2 and TRBJ1-2 provide the parts outside the CDR3, is GAGVSQSPSNKVTEKGKDVELRCDPISGHTALYWYRQSLGQGLEFLIYFQGNSAPDKSGLPSDRFSAERTGGSVSTLTIQRTQQEDSAVYLCASSLASGFTNYGYTFGSGTRLTVV.

The rearrangement uses TRBV6-5 and TRBJ2-2; the D gene is possibly TRBD2 (7 bases). V dropped 8 bases and J dropped 6 bases, with 16 bases sitting between them. The CDR3 contains 14 residues. CDR1 is MNHEY, CDR2 SVGAGI, per germline. CDR3 DNA: TGTGCCAGCCCCCTGGGGGGGGCGGCCGGGGAGCTGTTTTTT. Its translation is CASPLGGAAGELFF.

The chain uses TRBV7-9 and TRBJ2-2; D gene uncertain. V was shortened by 2 bases and J by 1 base, with 17 bases between the two germline ends. The CDR3 sequence is 18 residues long. Looked up from germline, CDR1 is SEHNR and CDR2 is FQNEAQ (reference sequence). The CDR3 spells CASSLTGRILENTGELFF. The CDR3 DNA sequence: TGTGCCAGCAGCTTAACTGGAAGGATCTTGGAGAACACCGGGGAGCTGTTTTTT.

This chain joins TRBV25-1 and TRBJ1-1; a weak D match, TRBD1 (5 bases). The CDR3 has 15 amino acids. CDR1 MGHDK and CDR2 SYGVNS come from the germline V gene. V was cut by 2 bases and J by 0 bases, with 10 bases left in between. The CDR3 DNA is TGTGCCAGCAGTGAACAGGGTTCGCTGAACACTGAAGCTTTCTTT. Protein sequence: CASSEQGSLNTEAFF. Together with reference TRBV25-1 and TRBJ1-1, the CDR3 gives the full variable domain: EADIYQTPRYLVIGTGKKITLECSQTMGHDKMYWYQQDPGMELHLIHYSYGVNSTEKGDLSSESTVSRIRTEHFPLTLESARPSHTSQYLCASSEQGSLNTEAFFGQGTRLTVV.

CDR3 amino acids: CASSSTTVTNYGYTF. For the CDR3, the DNA is TGTGCCAGCAGCTCGACGACAGTGACCAACTATGGCTACACCTTC. The V and J genes are TRBV9 and TRBJ1-2; TRBD1 is a possible D gene (5 bases). The CDR3 runs to 15 residues. The germline CDR1 and CDR2 sequences are SGDLS and YYNGEE. Trimming stripped 4 bases from V and 2 bases from J, with 15 bases between.

The gene calls are TRBV19 and TRBJ2-7; either TRBD1 or TRBD2 may fit D (5 bases each). V gave up 3 bases and J gave up 4 bases, with 13 bases separating them. Germline lookup yields CDR1 LNHDA and CDR2 SQIVND (reference sequence). This CDR3 is 14 amino acids long. DNA of the CDR3: TGTGCCAGTAGTATCTTGGGGACCTCATACGAGCAGTACTTC. Encoded protein: CASSILGTSYEQYF.

This clone was detected once. The chain links TRBV7-9 to TRBJ1-1; D unresolved. Germline V gene data show CDR1 as SEHNR and CDR2 as FQNEAQ (reference sequence). This CDR3 has 15 residues. Trimming took off 5 bases at V and 1 base at J, with 14 bases between the two ends. The CDR3 is CASSHSGETNTEAFF. The DNA of the CDR3 is TGTGCCAGCAGCCACTCCGGAGAGACGAACACTGAAGCTTTCTTT.